This TCR beta chain was recovered during a study of cytomegalovirus exposure and HLA in healthy donors. This CDR3 region has 14 residues. Germline assignment: CDR1 SEHNR and CDR2 FQNEAQ (reference sequence). Trimming shortened V by 3 bases and J by 3 bases, and 9 bases separated the two germline ends. PCR involved 60 Vbeta and 13 Jbeta primers. Assay: immunoSEQ multiplex PCR; the TCRdb copy retains only in-frame clones and omits some. The data contain approximately 59,000 clones, 65% to 80% of them singletons. This clonotype originated in a middle-aged man in good health and CMV-seropositive. The sequencing sample was made of PBMCs. The chain employs TRBV7-9 and TRBJ2-1; D is undetermined. Written as DNA, the CDR3 is TGTGCCAGCAGCTTGTCAGGCAGCTACAATGAGCAGTTCTTC. Its protein product is CASSLSGSYNEQFF.